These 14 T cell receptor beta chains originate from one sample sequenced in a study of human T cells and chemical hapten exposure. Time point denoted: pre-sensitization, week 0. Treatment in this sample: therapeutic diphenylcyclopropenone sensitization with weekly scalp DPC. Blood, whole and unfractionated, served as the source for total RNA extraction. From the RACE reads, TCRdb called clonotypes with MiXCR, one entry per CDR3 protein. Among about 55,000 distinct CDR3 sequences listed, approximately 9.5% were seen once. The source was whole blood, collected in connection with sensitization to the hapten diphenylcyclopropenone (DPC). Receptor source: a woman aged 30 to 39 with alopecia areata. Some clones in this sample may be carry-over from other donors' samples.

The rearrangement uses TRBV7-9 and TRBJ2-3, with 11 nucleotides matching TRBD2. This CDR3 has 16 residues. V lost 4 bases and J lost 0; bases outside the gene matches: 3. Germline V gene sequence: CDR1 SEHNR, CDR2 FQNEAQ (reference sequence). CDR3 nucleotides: TGTGCCAGCAGCTCGACTAGCGGGGCGAGCACAGATACGCAGTATTTT. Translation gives CASSSTSGASTDTQYF.

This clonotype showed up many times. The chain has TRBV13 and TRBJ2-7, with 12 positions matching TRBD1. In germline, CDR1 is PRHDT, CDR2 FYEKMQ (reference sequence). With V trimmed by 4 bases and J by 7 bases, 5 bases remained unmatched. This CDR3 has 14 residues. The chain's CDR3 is CASSWGQGAKEQYF. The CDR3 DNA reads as TGTGCCAGCAGCTGGGGACAGGGGGCCAAAGAGCAGTACTTC.

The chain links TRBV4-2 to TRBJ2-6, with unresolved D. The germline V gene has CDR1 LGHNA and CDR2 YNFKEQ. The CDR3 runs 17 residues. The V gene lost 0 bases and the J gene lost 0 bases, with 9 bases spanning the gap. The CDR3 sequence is CASSQEVRNSGANVLTF. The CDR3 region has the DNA TGTGCCAGCAGCCAAGAAGTGAGAAACTCTGGGGCCAACGTCCTGACTTTC.

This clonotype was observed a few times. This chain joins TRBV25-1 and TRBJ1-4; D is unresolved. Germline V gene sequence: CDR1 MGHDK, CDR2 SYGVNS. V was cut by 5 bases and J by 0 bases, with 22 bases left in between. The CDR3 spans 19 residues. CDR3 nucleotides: TGTGCCAGCAGTCCAAGCTGGGAATACGGCGTTGCAACTAATGAAAAACTGTTTTTT. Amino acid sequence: CASSPSWEYGVATNEKLFF.

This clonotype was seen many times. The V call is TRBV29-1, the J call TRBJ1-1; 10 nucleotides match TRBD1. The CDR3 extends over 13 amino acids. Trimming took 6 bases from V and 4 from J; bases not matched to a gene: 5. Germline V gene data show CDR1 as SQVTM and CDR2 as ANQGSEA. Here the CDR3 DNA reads TGCAGCGTATGGACAGGGGGGGGCACTGAAGCTTTCTTT. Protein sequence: CSVWTGGGTEAFF.

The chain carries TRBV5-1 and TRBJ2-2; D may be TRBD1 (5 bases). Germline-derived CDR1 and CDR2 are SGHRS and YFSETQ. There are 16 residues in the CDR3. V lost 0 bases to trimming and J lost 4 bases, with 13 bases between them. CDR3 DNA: TGCGCCAGCAGCTTGGTTGGTAGGGGTGCCACCGGGGAGCTGTTTTTT. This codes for CASSLVGRGATGELFF.

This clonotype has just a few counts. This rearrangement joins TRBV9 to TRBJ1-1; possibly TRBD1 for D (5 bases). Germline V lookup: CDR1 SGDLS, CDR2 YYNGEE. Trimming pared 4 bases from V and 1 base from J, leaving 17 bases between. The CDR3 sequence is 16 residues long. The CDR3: CASSPLGQPRNTEAFF. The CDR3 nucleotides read TGTGCCAGCAGCCCCTTGGGGCAGCCCAGGAACACTGAAGCTTTCTTT.

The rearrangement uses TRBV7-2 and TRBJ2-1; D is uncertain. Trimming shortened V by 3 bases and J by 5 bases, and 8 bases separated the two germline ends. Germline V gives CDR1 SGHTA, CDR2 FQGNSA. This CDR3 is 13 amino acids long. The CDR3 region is CASSFNRDNEQFF. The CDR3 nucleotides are TGTGCCAGCAGCTTCAACAGAGACAATGAGCAGTTCTTC.

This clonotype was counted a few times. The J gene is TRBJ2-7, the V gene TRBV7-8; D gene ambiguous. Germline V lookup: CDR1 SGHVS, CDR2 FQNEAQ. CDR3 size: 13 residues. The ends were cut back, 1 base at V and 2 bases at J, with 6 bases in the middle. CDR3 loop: CASSLGTPYEQYF. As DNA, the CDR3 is TGTGCCAGCAGCTTAGGGACCCCCTACGAGCAGTACTTC.

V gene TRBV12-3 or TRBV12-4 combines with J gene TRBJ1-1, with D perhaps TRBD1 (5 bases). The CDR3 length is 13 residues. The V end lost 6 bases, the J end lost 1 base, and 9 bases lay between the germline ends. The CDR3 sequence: CASSLQANTEAFF. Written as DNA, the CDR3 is TGTGCCAGCAGCCTACAGGCGAACACTGAAGCTTTCTTT.

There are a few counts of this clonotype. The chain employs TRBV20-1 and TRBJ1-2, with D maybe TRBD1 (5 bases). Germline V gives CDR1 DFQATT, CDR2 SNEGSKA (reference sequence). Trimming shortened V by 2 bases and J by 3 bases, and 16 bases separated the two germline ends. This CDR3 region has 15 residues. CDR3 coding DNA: TGCAGTGCTAGAAGGGTTGAAAGGGGAGACTATGGCTACACCTTC. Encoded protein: CSARRVERGDYGYTF.

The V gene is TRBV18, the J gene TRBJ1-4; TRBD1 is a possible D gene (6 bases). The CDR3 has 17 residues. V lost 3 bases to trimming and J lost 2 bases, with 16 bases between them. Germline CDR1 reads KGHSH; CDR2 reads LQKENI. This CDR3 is CASSPEAGVSTNEKLFF. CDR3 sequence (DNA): TGTGCCAGCTCACCGGAGGCAGGGGTGTCGACTAATGAAAAACTGTTTTTT. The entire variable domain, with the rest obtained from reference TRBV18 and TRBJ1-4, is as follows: NAGVMQNPRHLVRRRGQEARLRCSPMKGHSHVYWYRQLPEEGLKFMVYLQKENIIDESGMPKERFSAEFPKEGPSILRIQQVVRGDSAAYFCASSPEAGVSTNEKLFFGSGTQLSVL.

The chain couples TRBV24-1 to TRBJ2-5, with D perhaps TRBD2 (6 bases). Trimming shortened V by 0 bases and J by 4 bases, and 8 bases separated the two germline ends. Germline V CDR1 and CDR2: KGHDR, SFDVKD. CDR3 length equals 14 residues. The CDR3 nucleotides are TGTGCCACCAGTGATTTGTTGGGGGGAGAGACCCAGTACTTC. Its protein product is CATSDLLGGETQYF.

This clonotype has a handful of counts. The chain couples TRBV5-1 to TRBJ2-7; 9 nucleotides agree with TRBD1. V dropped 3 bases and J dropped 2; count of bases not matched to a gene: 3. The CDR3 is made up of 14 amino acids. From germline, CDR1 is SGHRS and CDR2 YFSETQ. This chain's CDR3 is CASSWGQGPYEQYF. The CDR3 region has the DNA TGCGCCAGCAGCTGGGGACAGGGACCCTACGAGCAGTACTTC.